Listed below are T cell receptor beta chains from one sample, sequenced in a study of Graves' ophthalmopathy and Graves' hyperthyroidism. TCRdb passed the multiplex PCR reads through MiXCR, listing each CDR3 protein once. This sample has 450,000 or so distinct CDR3 sequences, with 14% found just once. The sequencing sample was made of blood. The receptor set was obtained from a woman between 25 and 40 years old with Graves' ophthalmopathy. The CDR3 runs from the conserved cysteine through the conserved F or W. Each record gives: V gene, J gene, clone size, D gene, CDR3 protein, CDR3 DNA. D genes are given only for firm matches. A clone size is listed for some rows: how often the clone was seen (once, few, many), or a class if it is expanded.

TRBV9	TRBJ2-5	-	-	CASTPTDYQETQYF	TGTGCCAGCACCCCCACCGACTACCAAGAGACCCAGTACTTC
TRBV19	TRBJ2-7	-	-	CASSDGQQHYEQYF	TGTGCCAGTAGTGACGGACAGCAACACTACGAGCAGTACTTC
TRBV28	TRBJ1-2	many	-	CASSPSGGAENYGYTF	TGTGCCAGCAGTCCCTCGGGTGGGGCAGAAAACTATGGCTACACCTTC
TRBV10-3	TRBJ2-5	many	-	CAISANGQETQYF	TGTGCCATCAGTGCAAATGGCCAAGAGACCCAGTACTTC
TRBV20-1	TRBJ2-7	many	TRBD2	CSAAGTSASYEQYF	TGCAGTGCCGCCGGGACTAGCGCTTCCTACGAGCAGTACTTC
TRBV20-1	TRBJ1-6	many	-	CSAQAPGASPLHF	TGCAGTGCCCAGGCGCCGGGGGCTTCACCCCTCCACTTT
TRBV6-2/TRBV6-3	TRBJ2-6	many	-	CASSYAVSGANVLTF	TGTGCCAGCAGTTACGCAGTCTCTGGGGCCAACGTCCTGACTTTC
TRBV28	TRBJ1-2	many	TRBD1	CASSYTTGVGGYTF	TGTGCCAGCAGCTATACTACAGGGGTAGGGGGCTACACCTTC
TRBV20-1	TRBJ2-3	few	-	CSARDVGTDTQYF	TGCAGTGCTAGAGATGTAGGCACAGATACGCAGTATTTT
TRBV11-2	TRBJ2-7	many	TRBD1	CASSLEGAGGAYEQYF	TGTGCCAGCAGCTTAGAGGGGGCAGGGGGAGCCTACGAGCAGTACTTC
TRBV2	TRBJ1-6	many	TRBD1	CASRAGQGSSSPLHF	TGTGCCAGCAGGGCGGGACAGGGATCAAGTTCACCCCTCCACTTT
TRBV6-1	TRBJ1-1	-	-	CAISPYSEACF	TGTGCCATCAGTCCTTACTCTGAAGCTTGCTTT
TRBV4-1	TRBJ1-1	many	-	CASSQDLGSTEAFF	TGCGCCAGCAGCCAAGATTTGGGGTCCACTGAAGCTTTCTTT
TRBV20-1	TRBJ2-7	many	-	CSARDLEGRPLGYEQYF	TGCAGTGCTAGAGATCTCGAGGGGCGCCCCCTCGGCTACGAGCAGTACTTC
TRBV7-2	TRBJ1-6	many	-	CASSPFKARLHF	TGTGCCAGCAGCCCATTCAAGGCAAGGCTCCACTTT
TRBV9	TRBJ2-5	many	-	CASSGRVDQETQYF	TGTGCCAGCAGCGGAAGGGTAGACCAAGAGACCCAGTACTTC
TRBV20-1	TRBJ1-5	-	-	CSARSRGDSNQPQHF	TGCAGTGCTAGGTCCAGGGGCGATAGCAATCAGCCCCAGCATTTT
TRBV28	TRBJ2-7	many	-	CASSFRPLTYEQYF	TGTGCCAGCAGTTTCCGTCCGCTTACCTACGAGCAGTACTTC
TRBV7-9	TRBJ1-2	many	-	CASSFSDSFYGYTF	TGTGCCAGCAGCTTTTCGGACAGCTTCTATGGCTACACCTTC
TRBV5-1	TRBJ2-7	-	-	CASSPDGGSYEQYF	TGCGCCAGCAGCCCCGACGGGGGCTCCTACGAGCAGTACTTC
TRBV28	TRBJ1-1	many	TRBD1	CASSSPGQGPWAFF	TGTGCCAGCAGTTCTCCGGGACAGGGACCTTGGGCTTTCTTT
TRBV27	TRBJ1-3	many	-	CASSLSWGTLSGNTIYF	TGTGCCAGCAGTTTATCATGGGGCACTCTCTCTGGAAACACCATATATTTT